The T cell receptor (beta chain) described here comes from a study of T cells in Graves' hyperthyroidism and ophthalmopathy. This CDR3 is 14 amino acids long. Germline assignment: CDR1 SGHRS and CDR2 YFSETQ. Trimming stripped 5 bases from V and 0 bases from J, with 11 bases between. Points from the study as a whole: Among clonotypes expanded in thyroid above 0.001, most were also found in blood. Ophthalmopathy got predicted by the model a median about six months before its onset.

This clonotype was observed a handful of times. The antigen is undetermined. RNA transcripts served as the template for amplifying TCR beta CDR3 regions. The TCR CDR3 first-round RT-PCR relied on the HTBI primer set. TCRdb redid the calling of the multiplex PCR reads with MiXCR, one entry per CDR3 protein. This sample carries about 580,000 distinct CDR3 sequences, around 46% of them seen once, and the ten largest clones take about 7.8%. This chain joins TRBV5-1 and TRBJ2-5, with a tentative D call TRBD1 (6 bases). The TCR originated in a woman younger than 30 with Graves' hyperthyroidism. Sequenced material: peripheral blood or thyroid tissue (not recorded which). The CDR3: CASSSQGYQETQYF. The CDR3 DNA follows: TGCGCCAGCAGTTCCCAGGGGTACCAAGAGACCCAGTACTTC.